This is a list of T cell receptor beta chains from one sample in a study of CD8 T cells in Susac syndrome. TCRdb redid the calling of the immunoSEQ multiplex PCR reads with MiXCR, one entry per CDR3 protein. The repertoire includes more than 65,000 distinct CDR3 sequences, more than 85% of them detected once, and approximately 0.25% sits in the top ten. Sample: CD8+ T cells from PBMCs. Source of these receptors: a human donor in good health. CDR3s include the opening cysteine and the closing phenylalanine or tryptophan. Fields, in order: J gene, V gene, CDR3 protein.

j_call: TRBJ2-1; v_call: TRBV13; cdr3_aa: CASSPGTGTINEQFF
j_call: TRBJ1-4; v_call: TRBV9; cdr3_aa: CASSVDRGIRGEKLFF
j_call: TRBJ1-4; v_call: TRBV6-5; cdr3_aa: CASSYSGGGATNEKLFF
j_call: TRBJ1-2; v_call: TRBV27; cdr3_aa: CASSLSVGNYGYTF
j_call: TRBJ2-1; v_call: TRBV5-6; cdr3_aa: CASSLAGEYNEQFF
j_call: TRBJ1-1; v_call: TRBV7-6; cdr3_aa: CASMGEVNTEAFF
j_call: TRBJ2-7; v_call: TRBV9; cdr3_aa: CASSVTGLAGDEQYF
j_call: TRBJ1-4; v_call: TRBV19; cdr3_aa: CASSTGFGDEKLFF
j_call: TRBJ2-6; v_call: TRBV3-1; cdr3_aa: CASSQDLPGAEGANVLTF
j_call: TRBJ2-7; v_call: TRBV20-1; cdr3_aa: CSARWSAYEQYF
j_call: TRBJ2-3; v_call: TRBV5-6; cdr3_aa: CASSFVDGGGTDTQYF
j_call: TRBJ1-1; v_call: TRBV19; cdr3_aa: CASSGGSSEAFF
j_call: TRBJ1-1; v_call: TRBV20-1; cdr3_aa: CSAPGQGLSNTEAFF
j_call: TRBJ1-1; v_call: TRBV4-3; cdr3_aa: CASSQRLRDTEAFF
j_call: TRBJ1-3; v_call: TRBV5-6; cdr3_aa: CASSPLRTGNTIYF
j_call: TRBJ1-2; v_call: TRBV13; cdr3_aa: CASSSGTGGRPDGYTF
j_call: TRBJ2-7; v_call: TRBV3-1; cdr3_aa: CASSPGTGASYEQYF
j_call: TRBJ2-5; v_call: TRBV6-5; cdr3_aa: CASSPSAVAKTQYF
j_call: TRBJ1-2; v_call: TRBV4-1; cdr3_aa: CASSQEGQHRLGDYGYTF
j_call: TRBJ2-5; v_call: TRBV7-9; cdr3_aa: CASSVLQGAQETQYF
j_call: TRBJ2-2; v_call: TRBV3-1; cdr3_aa: CASSPPPGLGSRGRSTGELFF
j_call: TRBJ2-1; v_call: TRBV3-1; cdr3_aa: CASSQPWEEQFF
j_call: TRBJ2-5; v_call: TRBV7-3; cdr3_aa: CASREVVTEETQYF
j_call: TRBJ2-1; v_call: TRBV7-8; cdr3_aa: CASSLGWRGGYNEQFF
j_call: TRBJ2-1; v_call: TRBV20-1; cdr3_aa: CSARETNEYNEQFF
j_call: TRBJ1-1; v_call: TRBV19; cdr3_aa: CASSDLGTEAFF
j_call: TRBJ2-7; v_call: TRBV6-5; cdr3_aa: CASSYSAGLSYEQYF
j_call: TRBJ2-5; v_call: TRBV6-2/TRBV6-3; cdr3_aa: CASRTGTSAGETQYF
j_call: TRBJ2-7; v_call: TRBV27; cdr3_aa: CASSFRTNYEQYF
j_call: TRBJ1-3; v_call: TRBV5-6; cdr3_aa: CASSLGPSSGNTIYF
j_call: TRBJ2-7; v_call: TRBV7-2; cdr3_aa: CASSPTVSYEQYF
j_call: TRBJ2-7; v_call: TRBV5-6; cdr3_aa: CASSVSHRGSNEQYF
j_call: TRBJ2-1; v_call: TRBV30; cdr3_aa: CAYAPTDEQFF